The 10 T cell receptor beta chains presented below share a single source sample, sequenced in a study of blood T cell repertoires in COVID-19. Sequenced by immunoSEQ multiplex PCR; TCRdb stores in-frame clones only, minus some. The table has more than 110,000 clones, nearly 85% seen once. The sequenced sample was peripheral blood. The receptors originated from a human donor in a cohort sampled during active COVID-19.

This clone appeared a few times. The J gene is TRBJ2-1, the V gene TRBV3-1 (or the pseudogene TRBV3-2); D remains unclear. This CDR3 is built from 12 residues. Trimming removed 3 bases at V and 11 bases at J, with 11 bases between. Germline CDR1 is LGHDT and CDR2 is YNNKEL (reference sequence). The CDR3 DNA follows: TGTGCCAGCAGCCATGAGACGGGTCAGCAGTTCTTC. This encodes CASSHETGQQFF.

V and J are TRBV7-2 and TRBJ2-4, with 11 bases that match TRBD2. Unmatched junction bases numbered 12, after V lost 6 bases and J lost 8 bases. The CDR3 is 16 residues long. From germline, CDR1 is SGHTA and CDR2 FQGNSA. The CDR3 bases are TGTGCCAGCAGGATCAATAGCGGGGGGGCCCGCCACATTCAGTACTTC. This translates into CASRINSGGARHIQYF.

DNA of the CDR3: TGTGCCATCAGTCTAGCGGGGGGAAGTAAAGATACGCAGTATTTT. As protein: CAISLAGGSKDTQYF. The rearrangement links TRBV10-3 to TRBJ2-3, with TRBD2 matching over 11 bases. Trimming at V came to 5 bases and at J to 5 bases, leaving 6 bases not matched to a gene. Germline V gene sequence: CDR1 ENHRY, CDR2 SYGVKD. This CDR3 comprises 15 residues.

Concerning this clone: Sequence at one end of the junction differs from germline and may be a read error. The same CDR3 can be traced to other DNA sequences in this sample. The chain joins TRBV4-3 to TRBJ1-2, with D possibly matching TRBD1 (6 bases). Germline V gene sequence: CDR1 LGHNA, CDR2 YSLEER. There are 14 residues in the CDR3. The CDR3 sequence is CASSQNTGLGGYTF. The CDR3 DNA is TGCGCTAGCAGCCAAAATACAGGGTTAGGGGGCTACACCTTC.

The J gene is TRBJ1-1, the V gene TRBV19; TRBD1 might be the D (5 bases). The CDR3 runs to 16 residues. Germline CDR1 reads LNHDA; CDR2 reads SQIVND (reference sequence). Trimming removed 3 bases from V and 0 bases from J, with 14 bases in between. For the CDR3, the DNA is TGTGCCAGTAGTATTAGGGGTGGGTCCCTGAACACTGAAGCTTTCTTT. This gives the protein CASSIRGGSLNTEAFF.

J is TRBJ2-1 and V is TRBV5-5; no definite D call. Trimming cost V 3 bases and J 0 bases, with 7 bases left between them. Germline assignment: CDR1 SGHKS and CDR2 YYEKEE (reference sequence). This CDR3 spans 14 amino acids. The CDR3, as DNA: TGTGCCAGCAGCTCGACAAACTCCTACAATGAGCAGTTCTTC. This gives the protein CASSSTNSYNEQFF.

The gene calls are TRBV19 and TRBJ1-5, with D perhaps TRBD1 (5 bases). This CDR3 contains 15 residues. CDR1 LNHDA and CDR2 SQIVND come from the germline V gene (reference sequence). V was shortened by 7 bases and J by 3 bases, with 16 bases between the two germline ends. Written as DNA, the CDR3 is TGTGCCAGTACCATGCGCCAGGGCTTCAATCAGCCCCAGCATTTT. It specifies CASTMRQGFNQPQHF.

This chain's CDR3 is CASSPQGHEQFF. The CDR3 DNA follows: TGTGCCAGTAGTCCCCAGGGCCATGAGCAGTTCTTC. The chain employs TRBV19 and TRBJ2-1, with D perhaps matching TRBD1 (5 bases). The CDR3 has 12 amino acids. Germline lookup yields CDR1 LNHDA and CDR2 SQIVND (reference sequence). V lost 5 bases, J lost 8 bases, and 10 bases lay in between.

J is TRBJ2-3 and V is TRBV7-2; a weak D match, TRBD2 (6 bases). V was shortened by 1 base and J by 10 bases, with 12 bases between the two germline ends. Looked up from germline, CDR1 is SGHTA and CDR2 is FQGNSA. The CDR3 totals 13 residues. CDR3 in DNA: TGTGCCAGCAGCTTAGATGCGAGGAGGGCGCAGTATTTT. This translates into CASSLDARRAQYF. Based on the CDR3 plus reference TRBV7-2 and TRBJ2-3, the full variable domain is GAGVSQSPSNKVTEKGKDVELRCDPISGHTALYWYRQSLGQGLEFLIYFQGNSAPDKSGLPSDRFSAERTGGSVSTLTIQRTQQEDSAVYLCASSLDARRAQYFGPGTRLTVL.

This chain joins TRBV15 and TRBJ1-4, with 7 positions matching TRBD1. V trimming: 4 bases; J trimming: 2 bases; junction bases outside the gene matches: 7. The CDR3 covers 16 residues. Germline V gives CDR1 LNHNV, CDR2 YYDKDF (reference sequence). The CDR3 here is CATSNRPRGTNEKLFF. The CDR3 coding sequence is TGTGCCACCAGCAACAGACCCAGGGGGACTAATGAAAAACTGTTTTTT.